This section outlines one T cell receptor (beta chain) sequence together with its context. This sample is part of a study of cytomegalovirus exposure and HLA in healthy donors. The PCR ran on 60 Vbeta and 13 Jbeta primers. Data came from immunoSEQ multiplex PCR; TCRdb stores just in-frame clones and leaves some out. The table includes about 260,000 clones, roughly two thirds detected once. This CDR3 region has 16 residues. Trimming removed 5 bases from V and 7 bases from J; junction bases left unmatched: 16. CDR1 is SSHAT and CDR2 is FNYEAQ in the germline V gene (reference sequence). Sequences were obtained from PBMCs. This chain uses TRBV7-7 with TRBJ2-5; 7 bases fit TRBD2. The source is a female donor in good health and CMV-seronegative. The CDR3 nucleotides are TGTGCCAGCAGCCCTCAGGCTAGCGGACCCTCAGGGACCCAGTACTTC. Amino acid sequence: CASSPQASGPSGTQYF.